This TCR beta chain was identified during a study of CXCR3-negative and CXCR3-positive naive CD8 T cells. Every CD8+ subset sample held about 280,000 flow-sorted cells, done in triplicate. A CD45RO-CCR7+CD27+CD95- phenotype identified naive CD8+ T cells. The CDR3 is made up of 15 amino acids. CDR1 is MNHNY, CDR2 SVGAGI, per germline (reference sequence). The method, 5' RACE with UMI labels, was used to prepare the TRB cDNA libraries. TCRdb reprocessed the 5' RACE reads and reports one entry per CDR3 protein, with no DNA. The sample has tens of thousands of distinct CDR3 sequences, and its top ten clones hold less than 5%.

The chain employs TRBV6-6 and TRBJ2-4; TCRdb lists TRBD1, though no DNA is available to test this call. This sequence was found in a human donor in good health. Some clones in this sample may be carry-over from other donors' samples. Material for sequencing was naive CXCR3- CD8+ T cells from blood. Subset described: CD45RO-CCR7+CD27+CD95- naive CD8+ T cells lacking CXCR3 (TNR3-). The CDR3 reads CASTYPGTGEDIQYF.